The 32 T cell receptor beta chains presented below share a single source sample, sequenced in a study of regulatory T cells in long-lasting Graves disease. CDR3 regions were amplified by Arm-PCR using iRepertoire HTBI primers to build TCR beta libraries. Via MiXCR, TCRdb re-called the multiplex PCR reads, giving one row per CDR3 protein. The table records roughly 420,000 distinct CDR3 sequences, 16% of them present only once. Indicated time point: newly diagnosed GD, antithyroid drugs for less than 3 months. RNA extracted from PBMCs served as the sequencing template. This sample was shared with a second study, whose subject was T cells in Graves' hyperthyroidism and ophthalmopathy.

The sequences come from peripheral blood mononuclear cells (PBMCs), collected at new diagnosis, from a patient treated with antithyroid drugs. The receptors come from a woman between 18 and 30 years old with Graves disease.

This chain links TRBV7-2 with TRBJ1-5; 7 positions agree with TRBD1. Germline V gives CDR1 SGHTA, CDR2 FQGNSA. Trimming removed 5 bases from V and 3 bases from J; junction bases left unmatched: 7. This CDR3 region has 15 residues. In DNA form, the CDR3 reads TGTGCCAGCAGCCCGACGGACAGGTTCAATCAGCCCCAGCATTTT. This encodes CASSPTDRFNQPQHF.

This clonotype was counted at least ten times. CDR3 DNA sequence: TGTGCCAGCAGCTTAAATGGGGACAGCCGCTTGTACGAGCAGTACTTC. Translated, it gives CASSLNGDSRLYEQYF. The gene calls are TRBV28 and TRBJ2-7; 7 bases are shared with TRBD1. Germline CDR1 is MDHEN and CDR2 is SYDVKM. Losses at the gene ends were 6 bases for V and 4 bases for J; bases not matched to a gene: 15. The CDR3 covers 16 residues.

This clonotype was recorded only once. This may stem from a read error, because a much larger clone lies one nucleotide away. The J gene is TRBJ2-3, the V gene TRBV13; no clear D. Germline CDR1 and CDR2: PRHDT and FYEKMQ (reference sequence). The CDR3 spans 12 residues. The CDR3 nucleotides read TGTGCCAGCAGCCTCACCATAGATCCGCAGTATTTT. Amino acids: CASSLTIDPQYF. Full variable domain (remainder filled in from reference TRBV13 and TRBJ2-3): AAGVIQSPRHLIKEKRETATLKCYPIPRHDTVYWYQQGPGQDPQFLISFYEKMQSDKGSIPDRFSAQQFSDYHSELNMSSLELGDSALYFCASSLTIDPQYFGPGTRLTVL.

Only a few counts were recorded for this clonotype. The chain has TRBV6-1 and TRBJ2-1; D is perhaps TRBD1 or TRBD2 (5 bases each). CDR3 size: 15 residues. Germline-derived CDR1 and CDR2 are MNHNS and SASEGT. V was clipped by 7 bases and J by 4 bases, with 17 bases between them. This CDR3 is CASTVFGTLYNEQFF. CDR3 DNA: TGTGCCAGCACCGTTTTCGGGACCTTATACAATGAGCAGTTCTTC.

This clonotype was recorded a few times. The chain employs TRBV19 and TRBJ2-1; tentative D call: TRBD2 (6 bases). Trimming cost V 7 bases and J 5 bases, with 18 bases left between them. This CDR3 comprises 15 residues. Germline CDR1 LNHDA, CDR2 SQIVND (reference sequence). The CDR3 nucleotides are TGTGCCAGTACCTCCTTCGGGGGTACCAACAATGAGCAGTTCTTC. As protein: CASTSFGGTNNEQFF. Using reference TRBV19 and TRBJ2-1 for the parts outside the CDR3, the full variable domain is DGGITQSPKYLFRKEGQNVTLSCEQNLNHDAMYWYRQDPGQGLRLIYYSQIVNDFQKGDIAEGYSVSREKKESFPLTVTSAQKNPTAFYLCASTSFGGTNNEQFFGPGTRLTVL.

Of note for this clonotype: A read error may explain this, as a much larger clone is one base away. The V gene is TRBV20-1, the J gene TRBJ2-7; 9 bases line up with TRBD1. J was trimmed by 6 bases and V by 5 bases; bases with no gene match: 14. The germline V gene encodes CDR1 DFQATT and CDR2 SNEGSKA (reference sequence). The CDR3 sequence is 15 residues long. The CDR3: CSAGPRQGVKTEQYF. CDR3 coding DNA: TGCAGTGCTGGACCTAGACAGGGGGTCAAGACCGAGCAGTACTTC.

This clonotype has just a few counts. J is TRBJ2-1 and V is TRBV20-1; 9 bases fit TRBD2. V shed 3 bases and J 3 bases; nucleotides not matched to a gene: 12. Germline assignment: CDR1 DFQATT and CDR2 SNEGSKA (reference sequence). The CDR3 extends over 17 amino acids. CDR3 DNA: TGCAGTGCTAGCGGCGGCCTAGCGGGAAGGGTCTACAATGAGCAGTTCTTC. Translating gives CSASGGLAGRVYNEQFF.

This clonotype has more than one count but fewer than ten. A read error may be the cause here, since a much bigger clone is one base away. This chain connects TRBV6-2 or TRBV6-3 to TRBJ2-1; no clear D. The CDR3 sequence is 15 residues long. V lost 6 bases and J lost 10, with 22 bases in between. The germline CDR1 and CDR2 sequences are MNHEY and SVGEGT. The CDR3 sequence is CASSLVGFASYEQFF. For the CDR3, the DNA is TGTGCCAGCAGCCTAGTTGGGTTTGCCTCCTACGAGCAGTTCTTC.

This clonotype was seen at least ten times. This sequence joins TRBV11-2 and TRBJ2-7; TRBD2 might be the D (6 bases). Germline CDR1 is SGHAT and CDR2 is FQNNGV. V was trimmed by 1 base and J by 2 bases, leaving 21 bases between them. CDR3 size: 18 residues. CDR3 nucleotide sequence: TGTGCCAGCAGCTTAGTGTTTGGGAGACTAGGAAGAACCTACGAGCAGTACTTC. Its protein product is CASSLVFGRLGRTYEQYF.

This clonotype was observed at least ten times. This rearrangement joins TRBV12-3 or TRBV12-4 to TRBJ2-7; 7 positions agree with TRBD2. This CDR3 is 15 amino acids long. Trimming at V came to 6 bases and at J to 2 bases, leaving 10 bases not matched to a gene. The CDR3, as DNA: TGTGCCAGCAGCGTGAGACTAGCAATACCCTACGAGCAGTACTTC. It specifies CASSVRLAIPYEQYF.

This clonotype occurred many times. This chain links TRBV7-2 with TRBJ1-5; D is uncertain. V was cut by 1 base and J by 3 bases, with 7 bases left in between. The length of the CDR3 is 14 residues. Germline values: CDR1 SGHTA, CDR2 FQGNSA. CDR3 in amino acids: CASSLGGNNQPQHF. For the CDR3, the DNA is TGTGCCAGCAGCTTAGGCGGGAACAATCAGCCCCAGCATTTT.

This clonotype showed up just a few times. This rearrangement joins TRBV18 to TRBJ2-1; no clear D gene. V gave up 3 bases and J gave up 4 bases, with 13 bases separating them. CDR3 length equals 15 residues. Germline lookup yields CDR1 KGHSH and CDR2 LQKENI. Written as DNA, the CDR3 is TGTGCCAGCTCACCTCGTGGCGGAACTTACAATGAGCAGTTCTTC. Amino acid sequence: CASSPRGGTYNEQFF.

V is TRBV11-2 and J is TRBJ1-5, with D unresolved. CDR3 length: 12 residues. V lost 5 bases and J lost 5, with 7 bases in between. Germline CDR1 and CDR2: SGHAT and FQNNGV. In nucleotides, the CDR3 is TGTGCCAGCAGCCACGAGCATCAGCCCCAGCATTTT. This codes for CASSHEHQPQHF.

In its sample, this clonotype was seen many times. V gene TRBV20-1 combines with J gene TRBJ2-7; D unresolved. V lost 8 bases and J 3 bases, leaving 14 bases between the germline ends. The CDR3 consists of 12 residues. CDR1 is DFQATT, CDR2 SNEGSKA, per germline (reference sequence). The CDR3 loop is CSPQTRIYEQYF. CDR3 in DNA: TGCAGTCCACAAACCAGGATCTACGAGCAGTACTTC.

This clonotype was observed at least ten times. In DNA form, the CDR3 reads TGTGCCAGCAGCCAAGATCTTGGGGGGGTTACCTACAATGAGCAGTTCTTC. Its protein product is CASSQDLGGVTYNEQFF. This chain uses TRBV3-1 with TRBJ2-1; 7 bases fit TRBD2. With 0 bases clipped from V and 2 bases from J, the junction kept 7 bases outside the gene matches. This CDR3 has 17 residues. Germline loops: CDR1 LGHDT, CDR2 YNNKEL (reference sequence).

This clonotype was counted between two and nine times. The V and J genes are TRBV14 and TRBJ2-5, with 9 bases aligning to TRBD2. The V and J ends lost 3 bases and 2 bases, in that order; junction bases with no gene match: 7. Germline V CDR1 and CDR2: SGHDN, FVKESK. CDR3 length equals 16 residues. The CDR3 sequence: CASSHGSLAGQETQYF. DNA for the CDR3: TGTGCCAGCAGCCACGGGAGTCTAGCGGGGCAAGAGACCCAGTACTTC.

This clonotype was observed a few times. The chain is built from TRBV6-4 and TRBJ1-4, with 7 bases identical to TRBD1. Trimming took 5 bases from V and 11 from J; bases not matched to a gene: 8. The germline V gene has CDR1 MRHNA and CDR2 SNTAGT. The CDR3 covers 13 residues. The CDR3 region is CASSPDRLVKLFF. The CDR3 DNA reads as TGTGCCAGCAGTCCGGACAGGCTCGTGAAACTGTTTTTT.

The chain is built from TRBV5-1 and TRBJ1-1; 7 nucleotides align to TRBD1. The CDR3 is made up of 18 amino acids. Trimming removed 4 bases from V and 1 base from J; junction bases left unmatched: 16. Germline-derived CDR1 and CDR2 are SGHRS and YFSETQ. CDR3 in amino acids: CASSPGTAVWFANTEAFF. The CDR3 DNA sequence: TGCGCCAGCAGCCCAGGGACAGCGGTTTGGTTTGCGAACACTGAAGCTTTCTTT.

This clonotype was counted many times. The chain is built from TRBV20-1 and TRBJ2-3; D gene unclear. Germline CDR1 and CDR2: DFQATT and SNEGSKA (reference sequence). The V gene lost 5 bases and the J gene lost 6 bases, with 15 bases spanning the gap. The CDR3 is 13 amino acids. The CDR3 loop is CSAEETLQDTQYF. CDR3 nucleotide sequence: TGCAGTGCTGAAGAGACTCTTCAGGATACGCAGTATTTT.

Note on this clonotype: This may be a read error, as it is one base from a much larger clone. The chain recombines TRBV28 with TRBJ1-1; the D gene is possibly TRBD1 (6 bases). This CDR3 is 17 amino acids long. Germline V lookup: CDR1 MDHEN, CDR2 SYDVKM. The germline V and J ends were trimmed by 6 bases and 10 bases, with 30 bases remaining between them. The CDR3 spells CASSQPQGVTVESGAFF. The CDR3 DNA is TGTGCCAGCAGCCAGCCACAGGGCGTGACGGTTGAGTCGGGAGCTTTCTTT. Full variable domain (outside the CDR3, taken from reference TRBV28 and TRBJ1-1): DVKVTQSSRYLVKRTGEKVFLECVQDMDHENMFWYRQDPGLGLRLIYFSYDVKMKEKGDIPEGYSVSREKKERFSLILESASTNQTSMYLCASSQPQGVTVESGAFFGQGTRLTVV.

V and J are TRBV19 and TRBJ1-5; 7 bases line up with TRBD1. With 5 bases clipped from V and 4 bases from J, the junction kept 11 bases outside the gene matches. The V gene's germline CDR1 is LNHDA and CDR2 SQIVND (reference sequence). This CDR3 comprises 16 residues. DNA of the CDR3: TGTGCCAGTAGTCCTCCCACGGGACAGAAAAATCAGCCCCAGCATTTT. Its protein is CASSPPTGQKNQPQHF.

The chain recombines TRBV6-5 with TRBJ2-3; no clear D. The CDR3 is 12 amino acids. Germline V CDR1 and CDR2: MNHEY, SVGAGI. With 4 bases removed from V and 5 bases from J, the gap between germline ends came to 7 bases. DNA for the CDR3: TGTGCCAGCAGTTCCCCCCTAGATACGCAGTATTTT. Translated, it gives CASSSPLDTQYF.

Within the sample, this clonotype is medium-sized (0.01 to 0.1%). The V and J genes are TRBV6-1 and TRBJ2-1; 11 positions match TRBD2. The CDR3 totals 15 residues. Unmatched junction bases numbered 3, after V lost 5 bases and J lost 3 bases. Germline V gives CDR1 MNHNS, CDR2 SASEGT. CDR3 residues: CASSNLAGGYNEQFF. The CDR3 nucleotides are TGTGCCAGCAGTAACCTAGCGGGAGGCTACAATGAGCAGTTCTTC.

Many counts were recorded for this clonotype. This chain uses TRBV28 with TRBJ2-7; D possibly uses TRBD1 or TRBD2 (6 bases each). CDR3 length: 15 amino acids. Trimming cost V 5 bases and J 0 bases, with 14 bases left between them. Germline CDR1 reads MDHEN; CDR2 reads SYDVKM. In DNA, the CDR3 is TGTGCCAGCAGTCGGCCGGGGGCATACTCCTACGAGCAGTACTTC. Encoded protein: CASSRPGAYSYEQYF.

Ten or more counts support this clonotype. The chain carries TRBV27 and TRBJ2-5, with 11 nucleotides matching TRBD2. Germline V gene data show CDR1 as MNHEY and CDR2 as SMNVEV (reference sequence). There are 15 residues in the CDR3. The V and J ends lost 4 bases and 5 bases, in that order; junction bases with no gene match: 6. The CDR3 reads CASSYSLAGAETQYF. The CDR3 nucleotides read TGTGCCAGCAGTTATTCACTAGCGGGAGCGGAGACCCAGTACTTC.

This clonotype was found many times. The chain links TRBV12-3 or TRBV12-4 to TRBJ2-1; D remains ambiguous. CDR3 length: 13 amino acids. V was shortened by 6 bases and J by 6 bases, with 12 bases between the two germline ends. CDR3: CASRAWAPNEQFF. For the CDR3, the DNA is TGTGCCAGCAGAGCCTGGGCTCCCAATGAGCAGTTCTTC.

At least ten counts were recorded for this clonotype. This chain connects TRBV20-1 to TRBJ2-3, with 11 bases identical to TRBD2. The CDR3 has 15 residues. The J segment lost 1 base and the V segment lost 4 bases, leaving 4 bases of the junction unmatched. Germline loops: CDR1 DFQATT, CDR2 SNEGSKA (reference sequence). The CDR3 bases are TGCAGTGCTAATCTAGCGGGAGGACGCACAGATACGCAGTATTTT. It specifies CSANLAGGRTDTQYF.

There are a few counts of this clonotype. The chain links TRBV7-9 to TRBJ1-3; D gene ambiguous. CDR3 size: 15 residues. Germline loops: CDR1 SEHNR, CDR2 FQNEAQ (reference sequence). Trimming took 2 bases from V and 0 from J, leaving 8 bases between them. Written as DNA, the CDR3 is TGTGCCAGCAGCTTATATGGAAACTCTGGAAACACCATATATTTT. Amino acid sequence: CASSLYGNSGNTIYF. Full variable domain (outside the CDR3, taken from reference TRBV7-9 and TRBJ1-3): DTGVSQNPRHKITKRGQNVTFRCDPISEHNRLYWYRQTLGQGPEFLTYFQNEAQLEKSRLLSDRFSAERPKGSFSTLEIQRTEQGDSAMYLCASSLYGNSGNTIYFGEGSWLTVV.

V usage is TRBV6-1 and J usage is TRBJ2-5; 8 nucleotides match TRBD1. The DNA end favors TRBJ2-1, so the J call may be wrong. This CDR3 has 15 residues. Germline V CDR1 and CDR2: MNHNS, SASEGT. CDR3: CATDKDRAFLDEQFF. The CDR3 DNA reads TGTGCCACCGATAAGGACAGGGCCTTTTTGGATGAGCAGTTCTTC.

With regard to this clonotype: A much larger clone differs by one base, so this may be a read error. V and J are TRBV11-3 and TRBJ2-7, with D possibly being TRBD2 (5 bases). Germline V gene sequence: CDR1 SGHNT, CDR2 YENEEA. Trimming cost V 5 bases and J 2 bases, with 10 bases left between them. The CDR3 spans 13 residues. The CDR3 DNA sequence: TGTGCCAGCAGCCAGAGGGAACCCTACGAGCAGTACTTC. Amino acid sequence: CASSQREPYEQYF.

This clonotype was counted at least ten times. The genes are TRBV28 and TRBJ1-5, with no clear D. This CDR3 contains 14 residues. Germline-derived CDR1 and CDR2 are MDHEN and SYDVKM. V gave up 6 bases and J gave up 0 bases, with 9 bases separating them. CDR3 in DNA: TGTGCCAGCAGGGTGGGCGGTAGCAATCAGCCCCAGCATTTT. Protein: CASRVGGSNQPQHF.

This clonotype was recorded a few times. The chain combines TRBV29-1 with TRBJ1-4, with D uncertain. The CDR3 consists of 14 residues. Germline V lookup: CDR1 SQVTM, CDR2 ANQGSEA. Trimming shortened V by 3 bases and J by 3 bases, and 11 bases separated the two germline ends. CDR3 in amino acids: CSVEVQTSNEKLFF. The CDR3 DNA reads as TGCAGCGTTGAGGTACAGACTTCTAATGAAAAACTGTTTTTT.